These 31 T cell receptor beta chains were sequenced from one sample in a study of identifying expanded T cells in peripheral blood. Repertoires were generated with immunoSEQ multiplex PCR, while TCRdb's copy carries only in-frame clones and drops some. The sample yields 100,000 or so clones, approximately 90% seen once. Sequenced sample: blood. These receptor sequences come from a person aged 18-70 years in good health.

V usage is TRBV4-1 and J usage is TRBJ2-1, with no clear D. The germline V gene has CDR1 MGHRA and CDR2 YSYEKL. The CDR3 sequence is 17 residues long. Trimming took 4 bases from V and 0 from J, leaving 16 bases between them. CDR3 residues: CASSPTLRAGSYNEQFF. CDR3 nucleotides: TGCGCCAGCAGCCCCACCCTCCGGGCAGGCTCCTACAATGAGCAGTTCTTC.

The V and J genes are TRBV5-4 and TRBJ2-2, with a possible D match to TRBD2 (5 bases). Germline CDR1 is SGHNT and CDR2 is YYREEE (reference sequence). Trimming stripped 3 bases from V and 0 bases from J, with 12 bases between. The CDR3 is made up of 16 amino acids. CDR3 in amino acids: CASSWGKRTNTGELFF. CDR3 coding DNA: TGTGCCAGCAGCTGGGGAAAGCGGACGAACACCGGGGAGCTGTTTTTT.

This chain uses TRBV12-5 with TRBJ2-1; 11 bases line up with TRBD2. Germline V gene sequence: CDR1 LGHNT, CDR2 FRNRAP. Trimming at V came to 5 bases and at J to 4 bases, leaving 4 bases not matched to a gene. The CDR3 is 15 residues long. CDR3 loop: CASGLGTSGYNEQFF. DNA for the CDR3: TGTGCTAGTGGTCTGGGGACTAGCGGTTACAATGAGCAGTTCTTC.

V usage is TRBV15 and J usage is TRBJ1-2, with D maybe TRBD1 (5 bases). V was clipped by 5 bases and J by 3 bases, with 13 bases between them. The CDR3 has 14 residues. Per germline, CDR1 LNHNV and CDR2 YYDKDF (reference sequence). The CDR3 protein is CATSSPGRDYGYTF. CDR3 DNA: TGTGCCACCAGCTCGCCGGGACGAGACTATGGCTACACCTTC.

By frequency in the sample, this clone is medium-sized. This same CDR3 is encoded by further DNA sequences in the sample. Here the CDR3 DNA reads TGTGCCAGCAGTGAAGGCTCGGGGCAGTATGGCTACACCTTC. Encoded protein: CASSEGSGQYGYTF. The chain employs TRBV6-1 and TRBJ1-2; TRBD1 is a possible D gene (5 bases). This CDR3 is built from 14 residues. Germline loops: CDR1 MNHNS, CDR2 SASEGT. V shed 1 base and J shed 5 bases, with 11 bases lying between them.

V usage is TRBV28 and J usage is TRBJ2-3, with D perhaps TRBD1 (6 bases). Trimming shortened V by 6 bases and J by 4 bases, and 17 bases separated the two germline ends. Looked up from germline, CDR1 is MDHEN and CDR2 is SYDVKM. The CDR3 spans 15 residues. This CDR3 reads CASSRLTGNPDTQYF. The CDR3 DNA is TGTGCCAGCAGCCGTCTTACAGGGAATCCAGATACGCAGTATTTT. Full variable domain (missing parts from reference TRBV28 and TRBJ2-3): DVKVTQSSRYLVKRTGEKVFLECVQDMDHENMFWYRQDPGLGLRLIYFSYDVKMKEKGDIPEGYSVSREKKERFSLILESASTNQTSMYLCASSRLTGNPDTQYFGPGTRLTVL.

The rearrangement joins TRBV7-3 to TRBJ2-7; D assignment may be TRBD1 or TRBD2 (6 bases each). The CDR3 extends over 13 amino acids. V lost 2 bases and J lost 6, with 11 bases in between. Germline-derived CDR1 and CDR2 are SGHTA and FQGTGA. The CDR3 nucleotides read TGTGCCAGCAGCTTAGATGGAGGGGGCGAGCAGTACTTC. Translation gives CASSLDGGGEQYF.

V is TRBV6-5 and J is TRBJ2-2, with 9 bases matching TRBD2. Trimming at V came to 5 bases and at J to 2 bases, leaving 3 bases not matched to a gene. Germline CDR1 and CDR2: MNHEY and SVGAGI. The CDR3 loop spans 15 amino acids. The CDR3 sequence: CASSKTSGNTGELFF. In DNA form, the CDR3 reads TGTGCCAGCAGTAAGACTAGCGGAAACACCGGGGAGCTGTTTTTT.

V gene TRBV6-1 combines with J gene TRBJ2-7; the match to TRBD1 covers 7 bases. The CDR3 totals 13 residues. From germline, CDR1 is MNHNS and CDR2 SASEGT. The V segment lost 4 bases and the J segment 7 bases; nucleotides outside the gene matches: 7. The CDR3 DNA follows: TGTGCCAGCAGTGGAACCGACAGGGAAGAGCAGTACTTC. It codes for CASSGTDREEQYF.

The CDR3 region is CASSQVTGDYTGELFF. The CDR3 DNA reads as TGTGCCAGCAGCCAAGTCACAGGGGATTACACCGGGGAGCTGTTTTTT. The chain couples TRBV4-2 to TRBJ2-2; 7 positions agree with TRBD1. The CDR3 contains 16 residues. J gave up 3 bases and V 1 base, and 5 bases lay outside the gene matches. Germline CDR1 and CDR2: LGHNA and YNFKEQ.

The V call is TRBV12-5, the J call TRBJ2-2; a weak D match, TRBD1 (6 bases). This CDR3 contains 14 residues. In germline, CDR1 is LGHNT, CDR2 FRNRAP. Deletions cut 5 bases from V and 6 bases from J, with 13 bases between. The DNA of the CDR3 is TGTGCTAGTGGTGAACAGGGTTTGGCCGGGGAGCTGTTTTTT. It yields the protein CASGEQGLAGELFF.

This chain uses TRBV5-1 with TRBJ1-3; TRBD1 is a possible D gene (6 bases). Germline CDR1 is SGHRS and CDR2 is YFSETQ. V was shortened by 4 bases and J by 0 bases, with 11 bases between the two germline ends. The CDR3 has 15 residues. The CDR3 loop is CASSPGHRSGNTIYF. The CDR3 nucleotides read TGCGCCAGCAGCCCGGGACACCGCTCTGGAAACACCATATATTTT.

The chain combines TRBV7-9 with TRBJ2-3; 11 bases fit TRBD1. Trimming removed 6 bases from V and 0 bases from J; junction bases left unmatched: 5. CDR1 and CDR2 from the germline V gene are SEHNR and FQNEAQ (reference sequence). There are 16 residues in the CDR3. The CDR3 spells CASSSDRGPSTDTQYF. CDR3 coding DNA: TGTGCCAGCAGTTCGGACAGGGGGCCTAGCACAGATACGCAGTATTTT. The full variable domain, rest sourced from reference TRBV7-9 and TRBJ2-3, is DTGVSQNPRHKITKRGQNVTFRCDPISEHNRLYWYRQTLGQGPEFLTYFQNEAQLEKSRLLSDRFSAERPKGSFSTLEIQRTEQGDSAMYLCASSSDRGPSTDTQYFGPGTRLTVL.

V is TRBV7-3 and J is TRBJ2-4; D call uncertain. CDR1 and CDR2 from the germline V gene are SGHTA and FQGTGA. This CDR3 spans 14 amino acids. V was pared by 2 bases and J by 1 base, with 6 bases between. The CDR3 loop reads CASSLSPAKNIQYF. The CDR3, as DNA: TGTGCCAGCAGCTTATCTCCGGCCAAAAACATTCAGTACTTC.

V is TRBV27 and J is TRBJ2-2; 8 bases align to TRBD1. Germline V gives CDR1 MNHEY, CDR2 SMNVEV (reference sequence). The CDR3 sequence is 17 residues long. With V trimmed by 0 bases and J by 6 bases, 9 bases remained unmatched. The CDR3 here is CASSLSAAGGPAGELFF. The DNA for the CDR3 is TGTGCCAGCAGTTTATCAGCGGCAGGGGGCCCTGCCGGGGAGCTGTTTTTT.

The CDR3 protein is CATSSPRGRTGANVLTF. CDR3 nucleotide sequence: TGTGCCACCAGCAGTCCGCGGGGGCGAACTGGGGCCAACGTCCTGACTTTC. The gene calls are TRBV15 and TRBJ2-6, with D tentatively TRBD2 (7 bases). CDR1 LNHNV and CDR2 YYDKDF come from the germline V gene (reference sequence). Between the trimmed V and J ends, which lost 3 bases and 2 bases, there was a span of 14 bases. The CDR3 has 17 residues.

This clone appeared a few times. The chain is built from TRBV28 and TRBJ1-2; the D is unclear. CDR3 length: 12 residues. The V and J ends lost 6 bases and 4 bases respectively, with 9 bases between them. Germline values: CDR1 MDHEN, CDR2 SYDVKM. CDR3 DNA sequence: TGTGCCAGCAGCCTCCTTTCCTATGGCTACACCTTC. It codes for CASSLLSYGYTF.

This chain joins TRBV2 and TRBJ1-4; D ambiguous. Trimming removed 3 bases at V and 5 bases at J, with 10 bases between. The germline V gene has CDR1 SNHLY and CDR2 FYNNEI. This CDR3 has 14 residues. CDR3 bases: TGTGCCAGCAGTGATGGGAGGGAGAATGAAAAACTGTTTTTT. It encodes CASSDGRENEKLFF.

This clone was observed a single time. The chain is built from TRBV7-3 and TRBJ2-3; D call uncertain. The CDR3 is 13 amino acids. The V gene lost 3 bases and the J gene lost 4 bases, with 8 bases spanning the gap. The germline gives CDR1 SGHTA, CDR2 FQGTGA. CDR3 amino acids: CASSLGNADTQYF. For the CDR3, the DNA is TGTGCCAGCAGCTTGGGTAATGCAGATACGCAGTATTTT.

J is TRBJ2-1 and V is TRBV25-1; no clear D gene. The CDR3 is 12 amino acids. Germline V gene sequence: CDR1 MGHDK, CDR2 SYGVNS. Between the trimmed V and J ends, which lost 3 bases and 3 bases, there was a span of 3 bases. For the CDR3, the DNA is TGTGCCAGCAGTGAGGGCTACAATGAGCAGTTCTTC. It is translated as CASSEGYNEQFF.

V usage is TRBV4-2 and J usage is TRBJ2-5; 10 positions match TRBD2. The junction had 6 bases not matched to a gene; V was cut back by 3 bases and J by 5 bases. Germline V gene lookup returns CDR1 LGHNA and CDR2 YNFKEQ. This CDR3 has 15 residues. DNA of the CDR3: TGTGCCAGCAGCCAGGGAATAGCGGGAGGCGAGACCCAGTACTTC. It codes for CASSQGIAGGETQYF.

The chain couples TRBV4-1 to TRBJ2-3; 9 bases align to TRBD2. The V gene's germline CDR1 is MGHRA and CDR2 YSYEKL. CDR3 length equals 16 residues. With V trimmed by 6 bases and J by 4 bases, 11 bases remained unmatched. CDR3: CASRPRGGREADTQYF. DNA for the CDR3: TGCGCCAGCAGACCGAGGGGCGGGAGGGAGGCAGATACGCAGTATTTT.

This chain uses TRBV7-8 with TRBJ1-2, with 11 bases aligning to TRBD1. Per germline, CDR1 SGHVS and CDR2 FQNEAQ. V lost 1 base to trimming and J lost 6 bases; unmatched junction nucleotides: 7. The length of the CDR3 is 16 residues. The CDR3 sequence is CASSLGSGQGADGYTF. DNA of the CDR3: TGTGCCAGCAGCTTAGGGTCCGGACAGGGGGCGGATGGCTACACCTTC. The full variable domain, completed using reference TRBV7-8 and TRBJ1-2, is GAGVSQSPRYKVAKRGQDVALRCDPISGHVSLFWYQQALGQGPEFLTYFQNEAQLDKSGLPSDRFFAERPEGSVSTLKIQRTQQEDSAVYLCASSLGSGQGADGYTFGSGTRLTVV.

The rearrangement uses TRBV7-9 and TRBJ1-2; tentative D call: TRBD1 (6 bases). The CDR3 consists of 15 residues. Trimming pared 1 base from V and 4 bases from J, leaving 13 bases between. In germline, CDR1 is SEHNR, CDR2 FQNEAQ (reference sequence). For the CDR3, the DNA is TGTGCCAGCAGCTTAGACGGACAGTCCCCCTATGGCTACACCTTC. It encodes CASSLDGQSPYGYTF. The whole variable domain, filled in from reference TRBV7-9 and TRBJ1-2, reads DTGVSQNPRHKITKRGQNVTFRCDPISEHNRLYWYRQTLGQGPEFLTYFQNEAQLEKSRLLSDRFSAERPKGSFSTLEIQRTEQGDSAMYLCASSLDGQSPYGYTFGSGTRLTVV.

The chain combines TRBV29-1 with TRBJ2-5; 10 bases fit TRBD2. V was pared by 6 bases and J by 3 bases, with 7 bases of the junction left unmatched. The CDR3 totals 14 residues. Germline V gives CDR1 SQVTM, CDR2 ANQGSEA. The CDR3 DNA is TGCAGCGTAGGTAGCGGGGGGAGCAAAGAGACCCAGTACTTC. Translated, it gives CSVGSGGSKETQYF.

The V gene is TRBV7-8, the J gene TRBJ1-1; D may be TRBD1 (6 bases). Between the trimmed V and J ends, which lost 1 base and 10 bases, there was a span of 13 bases. Germline V CDR1 and CDR2: SGHVS, FQNEAQ. This CDR3 comprises 13 residues. The CDR3 region has the DNA TGTGCCAGCAGCTTAGACAGGGAGTCGAGAGCTTTCTTT. It encodes CASSLDRESRAFF. The full variable domain, with the rest looked up from reference TRBV7-8 and TRBJ1-1, is GAGVSQSPRYKVAKRGQDVALRCDPISGHVSLFWYQQALGQGPEFLTYFQNEAQLDKSGLPSDRFFAERPEGSVSTLKIQRTQQEDSAVYLCASSLDRESRAFFGQGTRLTVV.

The rearrangement links TRBV7-6 to TRBJ1-5, with 8 bases identical to TRBD1. J lost 9 bases, V lost 1 base, and 8 bases had no gene match. The germline V gene encodes CDR1 SGHVS and CDR2 FNYEAQ. The CDR3 sequence is 15 residues long. CDR3 sequence: CASSLETTGGGPQHF. Written as DNA, the CDR3 is TGTGCCAGCAGCTTAGAGACTACAGGGGGGGGGCCCCAGCATTTT.

The chain recombines TRBV6-4 with TRBJ2-1; 10 nucleotides agree with TRBD1. The CDR3 has 15 amino acids. The V and J ends lost 6 bases and 6 bases, in that order; junction bases with no gene match: 8. CDR1 and CDR2 from the germline V gene are MRHNA and SNTAGT. CDR3 region: CASSRQGAIPNEQFF. The CDR3 region has the DNA TGTGCCAGCAGCCGACAGGGGGCCATCCCCAATGAGCAGTTCTTC.

The CDR3 loop reads CASSLIGGMNTEAFF. CDR3 DNA: TGTGCCAGCAGCTTAATTGGGGGTATGAACACTGAAGCTTTCTTT. The chain is built from TRBV7-3 and TRBJ1-1; the D gene is possibly TRBD1 (5 bases). Germline loops: CDR1 SGHTA, CDR2 FQGTGA. The ends were cut back, 1 base at V and 0 bases at J, with 9 bases in the middle. The CDR3 consists of 15 residues.

The chain is built from TRBV29-1 and TRBJ1-1, with D possibly TRBD1 on 6 matching bases. Trimming shortened V by 3 bases and J by 7 bases, and 9 bases separated the two germline ends. Germline lookup yields CDR1 SQVTM and CDR2 ANQGSEA. The CDR3 contains 11 residues. The CDR3 nucleotides read TGCAGCGTTGAGACGGGACATGAAGCTTTCTTT. This encodes CSVETGHEAFF.

This rearrangement joins TRBV2 to TRBJ2-3; D unclear. Trimming shortened V by 4 bases and J by 0 bases, and 8 bases separated the two germline ends. Germline CDR1 is SNHLY and CDR2 is FYNNEI. The CDR3 contains 14 residues. CDR3: CASSGTISTDTQYF. DNA of the CDR3: TGTGCCAGCAGTGGGACCATTAGCACAGATACGCAGTATTTT.